This T cell receptor beta chain was identified during a study of T cell repertoires in cytomegalovirus infection. As for the study in general: Through public TCR beta signatures, both CMV infection and matching HLA type were indicated.

TCRdb used MiXCR to reprocess the reads, holding one entry per CDR3 protein. The data hold some 920,000 distinct CDR3 sequences, with approximately 32% observed a single time. Trimming took 3 bases from V and 1 from J, leaving 12 bases between them. The CDR3 spans 16 residues. This clonotype has a handful of counts. No antigen is known for it. Specimen: cultured CD8+ T cells from PBMCs, collected from culture after CMV antigen stimulation. The sequence came from a human donor in good health (CMV status not recorded). Some clones in this sample may be carry-over from other donors' samples. V gene TRBV12-3 or TRBV12-4 combines with J gene TRBJ2-2; D is uncertain. For the CDR3, the DNA is TGTGCCAGCAGTTTTATGGTCAGACTGAACACCGGGGAGCTGTTTTTT. Translating gives CASSFMVRLNTGELFF.